This entry lists 24 T cell receptor beta chains sequenced from one sample in a study of identical twins. TCRdb reanalysed the 5' RACE reads using MiXCR and keeps one entry per CDR3 protein. The table lists about 1.7 million distinct CDR3 sequences, about 32% of them singletons. The sequenced sample was cord blood. The receptors were sampled from a newborn girl in good health.

The chain employs TRBV6-1 and TRBJ1-2, with D uncertain. Germline V lookup: CDR1 MNHNS, CDR2 SASEGT. The germline V and J ends were trimmed by 0 bases and 5 bases, with 13 bases remaining between them. The CDR3 loop spans 15 amino acids. DNA for the CDR3: TGTGCCAGCAGTGAAGCAAGGGTGGAGTGGTATGGCTACACCTTC. Amino acid sequence: CASSEARVEWYGYTF.

This clonotype was counted a few times. The CDR3 protein is CASSFPLEADTQYF. The CDR3 DNA follows: TGTGCCAGCAGCTTCCCCCTAGAAGCAGATACGCAGTATTTT. V and J are TRBV7-9 and TRBJ2-3; D remains ambiguous. The V gene's germline CDR1 is SEHNR and CDR2 FQNEAQ (reference sequence). CDR3 length: 14 residues. V lost 3 bases, J lost 4 bases, and 11 bases lay in between. Using reference TRBV7-9 and TRBJ2-3 for the parts outside the CDR3, the full variable domain is DTGVSQNPRHKITKRGQNVTFRCDPISEHNRLYWYRQTLGQGPEFLTYFQNEAQLEKSRLLSDRFSAERPKGSFSTLEIQRTEQGDSAMYLCASSFPLEADTQYFGPGTRLTVL.

This clonotype appeared a few times. The chain uses TRBV21-1 and TRBJ1-5. TRBV21-1 is annotated as a pseudogene. CDR3 size: 16 residues. The CDR3 bases are TGTGCCAGCACCCAAGCGGCAGGCCGACCCAATCAGCCCCAGCATTTT. Protein product: CASTQAAGRPNQPQHF.

This clonotype has a handful of counts. The chain uses TRBV10-3 and TRBJ1-1; D is possibly TRBD1 (5 bases). CDR3 size: 13 residues. V shed 6 bases and J shed 1 base, with 9 bases lying between them. Per the germline V gene, CDR1 is ENHRY and CDR2 is SYGVKD. CDR3 in DNA: TGTGCCATCAGCACCGACAGGAACACTGAAGCTTTCTTT. Protein: CAISTDRNTEAFF.

This clonotype was counted between two and nine times. The chain combines TRBV30 with TRBJ1-5, with 9 nucleotides matching TRBD1. The CDR3 totals 13 residues. CDR1 GTSNPN and CDR2 SVGIG come from the germline V gene (reference sequence). Unmatched junction bases numbered 8, after V lost 7 bases and J lost 7 bases. CDR3 sequence (DNA): TGTGCCTCGGGACAGGGAGCGAAGCAGCCCCAGCATTTT. It translates to CASGQGAKQPQHF.

The rearrangement links TRBV27 to TRBJ2-3; D not resolved. Per germline, CDR1 MNHEY and CDR2 SMNVEV (reference sequence). Trimming cost V 6 bases and J 3 bases, with 16 bases left between them. CDR3 length equals 15 residues. CDR3 bases: TGTGCCAGCAGGAATAGGTCTAGTAGAACAGATACGCAGTATTTT. It translates to CASRNRSSRTDTQYF.

The rearrangement joins TRBV20-1 to TRBJ2-1; a weak D match, TRBD2 (7 bases). Germline V lookup: CDR1 DFQATT, CDR2 SNEGSKA (reference sequence). The CDR3 contains 17 residues. The V gene lost 3 bases and the J gene lost 2 bases, with 20 bases spanning the gap. CDR3 sequence: CSARGGPGDYTYNEQFF. The CDR3 DNA reads as TGCAGTGCTAGGGGGGGGCCAGGTGACTACACCTACAATGAGCAGTTCTTC.

The rearrangement joins TRBV6-1 to TRBJ2-3, with D tentatively TRBD1 (6 bases). The CDR3 contains 13 residues. The germline V gene has CDR1 MNHNS and CDR2 SASEGT. The germline V and J ends were trimmed by 8 bases and 4 bases, with 13 bases remaining between them. The CDR3 spells CASQGTGADTQYF. The CDR3 DNA sequence: TGTGCCAGCCAGGGGACGGGCGCAGATACGCAGTATTTT.

The chain uses TRBV11-2 and TRBJ2-1; TRBD2 matches 7 bases. J was trimmed by 8 bases and V by 3 bases; bases with no gene match: 10. The CDR3 runs to 15 residues. From germline, CDR1 is SGHAT and CDR2 FQNNGV. Here the CDR3 reads CASSFGGRARDEQFF. CDR3 nucleotide sequence: TGTGCCAGCAGCTTTGGGGGGAGGGCCAGAGATGAGCAGTTCTTC.

This clonotype was counted only a few times. V is TRBV7-2 and J is TRBJ2-5; D is possibly TRBD1 (6 bases). The J call may be in error: the DNA end matches TRBJ2-7 better. This CDR3 has 20 amino acids. The V gene's germline CDR1 is SGHTA and CDR2 FQGNSA. For the CDR3, the DNA is TGTGCCAGCAGCTTAGCGCTCCAACCTCCTCCAGGGACAAATCCCTACGAGCAGTACTTC. It specifies CASSLALQPPPGTNPYEQYF.

This clonotype occurred a few times. This chain links TRBV10-3 with TRBJ2-7, with no clear D. The CDR3 contains 12 residues. Trimming left V 0 bases short and J 6 bases short, with 6 bases between. From germline, CDR1 is ENHRY and CDR2 SYGVKD. CDR3 sequence reads: CAISESRSEQYF. CDR3 bases: TGTGCCATCAGTGAGTCGAGGAGCGAGCAGTACTTC.

The chain couples TRBV6-1 to TRBJ2-1; D remains unclear. The CDR3 runs 12 residues. Trimming took off 2 bases at V and 14 bases at J, with 13 bases between the two ends. The germline V gene has CDR1 MNHNS and CDR2 SASEGT. CDR3 residues: CASSERSSKEFF. The CDR3 DNA reads as TGTGCCAGCAGTGAACGGTCCTCAAAGGAGTTCTTC.

The chain is built from TRBV15 and TRBJ2-7; 7 bases align to TRBD2. Germline CDR1 is LNHNV and CDR2 is YYDKDF (reference sequence). Trimming at V came to 3 bases and at J to 3 bases, leaving 2 bases not matched to a gene. The CDR3 has 13 residues. The CDR3 DNA sequence: TGTGCCACCAGCAGGGGAGGGTTCTACGAGCAGTACTTC. Translation gives CATSRGGFYEQYF.

Regarding this clonotype: Mismatch with germline at one junction end may stem from a read error. The chain is built from TRBV5-4 and TRBJ2-7; no definite D call. Germline assignment: CDR1 SGHNT and CDR2 YYREEE (reference sequence). The CDR3 has 14 amino acids. The CDR3 coding sequence is TGTGTCAGCAGCTTGGGTTTCTCCTCCTACGAGCAGTACTTC. It codes for CVSSLGFSSYEQYF.

This chain connects TRBV20-1 to TRBJ2-1; 9 nucleotides agree with TRBD2. The J segment lost 0 bases and the V segment lost 8 bases, leaving 5 bases of the junction unmatched. This CDR3 spans 14 amino acids. Germline V gene data show CDR1 as DFQATT and CDR2 as SNEGSKA (reference sequence). CDR3 sequence reads: CSSSSGGSYNEQFF. The CDR3 DNA is TGCAGTTCCAGTAGCGGGGGCTCCTACAATGAGCAGTTCTTC.

The chain employs TRBV5-1 and TRBJ2-1; 10 bases line up with TRBD1. Germline V CDR1 and CDR2: SGHRS, YFSETQ. The CDR3 extends over 14 amino acids. The J segment lost 9 bases and the V segment lost 0 bases, leaving 3 bases of the junction unmatched. CDR3 in amino acids: CASSLGQGAFEQFF. The DNA for the CDR3 is TGCGCCAGCAGCTTGGGACAGGGGGCTTTTGAGCAGTTCTTC.

The chain is built from TRBV6-5 and TRBJ2-2, with 9 bases identical to TRBD1. Germline V gene data show CDR1 as MNHEY and CDR2 as SVGAGI. The CDR3 sequence is 13 residues long. V was pared by 5 bases and J by 12 bases, with 7 bases of the junction left unmatched. CDR3 residues: CASSKPGQGKLFF. CDR3 coding DNA: TGTGCCAGCAGTAAACCGGGACAGGGAAAGCTGTTTTTT.

With regard to this clonotype: The junction and the germline gene differ at one end; a read error may be behind it. The gene calls are TRBV5-1 and TRBJ2-7, with D possibly matching TRBD1 (6 bases). The CDR3 has 16 residues. Per the germline V gene, CDR1 is SGHRS and CDR2 is YFSETQ. In DNA, the CDR3 is TGCGCCAGCAGCACCTCGGAAGGGGGTAGCTCCTACGAGCAGTCCTTC. The encoded protein is CASSTSEGGSSYEQSF.

This clonotype was recorded at least ten times. The chain is built from TRBV20-1 and TRBJ1-5, with a tentative D call TRBD1 (5 bases). Germline V CDR1 and CDR2: DFQATT, SNEGSKA (reference sequence). The CDR3 length is 15 residues. Deletions cut 6 bases from V and 2 bases from J, with 17 bases between. The CDR3 DNA follows: TGCAGTGCCCGACTGTCTCTGGGGGGCAATCAGCCCCAGCATTTT. Its translation: CSARLSLGGNQPQHF.

This clonotype has just a few counts. Written as DNA, the CDR3 is TGTGCCAGCAGCCCCCTCCAGGGTTCCCGGGGCCACCAAGAGACCCAGTACTTC. Translating gives CASSPLQGSRGHQETQYF. This rearrangement joins TRBV11-2 to TRBJ2-5; tentatively, D is TRBD1 or TRBD2 (5 bases each). The CDR3 extends over 18 amino acids. Germline V lookup: CDR1 SGHAT, CDR2 FQNNGV. V was clipped by 5 bases and J by 0 bases, with 22 bases between them.

This clonotype occurred a few times. The chain employs TRBV28 and TRBJ1-6, with TRBD1 matching 7 bases. Losses at the gene ends were 4 bases for V and 5 bases for J; bases not matched to a gene: 5. CDR3 length: 15 residues. Germline CDR1 is MDHEN and CDR2 is SYDVKM. CDR3 sequence: CASSWGQRHNSPLHF. In DNA form, the CDR3 reads TGTGCCAGCAGTTGGGGACAGCGCCATAATTCACCCCTCCACTTT.

The rearrangement uses TRBV28 and TRBJ1-6; D gene uncertain. V was pared by 2 bases and J by 14 bases, with 7 bases between. Germline loops: CDR1 MDHEN, CDR2 SYDVKM. The CDR3 runs to 11 residues. This chain's CDR3 is CASSLARALHF. CDR3 DNA sequence: TGTGCCAGCAGTTTAGCGAGAGCCCTCCACTTT.

This clonotype turned up a few times. This chain uses TRBV18 with TRBJ2-1; the D gene is possibly TRBD2 (6 bases). The CDR3 has 19 residues. V was shortened by 1 base and J by 4 bases, with 23 bases between the two germline ends. The germline V gene encodes CDR1 KGHSH and CDR2 LQKENI. The CDR3, as DNA: TGTGCCAGCTCACCACTGCCATCGACGGGAGTGAGGGGTTACAATGAGCAGTTCTTC. Translation: CASSPLPSTGVRGYNEQFF.

This clonotype was counted a few times. Its ends do not fully match the called genes, so a read error is possible. This chain connects TRBV4-2 to TRBJ1-2, with D unresolved. CDR1 is LGHNA and CDR2 is YNFKEQ in the germline V gene. The CDR3 is made up of 14 amino acids. The CDR3 nucleotides are TGTGCCAGCAGCCAAGTGAGCACTAACTATGGCAACACCTTC. Translation: CASSQVSTNYGNTF.